The 14 T cell receptor beta chains below come from one sample, sequenced in a study of cytomegalovirus exposure and HLA in healthy donors. The primer mix had 60 Vbeta and 13 Jbeta primers. Repertoires were generated with immunoSEQ multiplex PCR, while TCRdb's copy carries only in-frame clones and drops some. Here the sample spans about 160,000 clones, roughly 80% being singletons. Sample: PBMCs. The receptors originated from a human donor in good health.

This chain links TRBV4-3 with TRBJ1-3, with D hard to call. V lost 0 bases, J lost 4 bases, and 10 bases lay in between. This CDR3 contains 15 residues. Per the germline V gene, CDR1 is LGHNA and CDR2 is YSLEER. The DNA for the CDR3 is TGCGCCAGCAGCCAAGAAGGAAACAGAGGAAACACCATATATTTT. Its translation is CASSQEGNRGNTIYF.

This chain uses TRBV5-1 with TRBJ2-1; D possibly corresponds to TRBD2 (6 bases). Looked up from germline, CDR1 is SGHRS and CDR2 is YFSETQ. The CDR3 has 15 residues. Trimming left V 1 base short and J 6 bases short, with 14 bases between. The CDR3 DNA is TGCGCCAGCAGCTTGAGCCTAGCGCAAGGCAATGAGCAGTTCTTC. Protein product: CASSLSLAQGNEQFF.

This rearrangement joins TRBV5-1 to TRBJ2-5; no clear D. Looked up from germline, CDR1 is SGHRS and CDR2 is YFSETQ. The CDR3 consists of 13 residues. V was trimmed by 0 bases and J by 9 bases, leaving 12 bases between them. The CDR3 loop is CASSLATDSAQYF. The CDR3 coding sequence is TGCGCCAGCAGCTTGGCCACCGACTCGGCCCAGTACTTC. Full variable domain (remainder filled in from reference TRBV5-1 and TRBJ2-5): KAGVTQTPRYLIKTRGQQVTLSCSPISGHRSVSWYQQTPGQGLQFLFEYFSETQRNKGNFPGRFSGRQFSNSRSEMNVSTLELGDSALYLCASSLATDSAQYFGPGTRLLVL.

The rearrangement joins TRBV5-1 to TRBJ1-2; 8 bases align to TRBD1. Trimming at V came to 4 bases and at J to 5 bases, leaving 13 bases not matched to a gene. This CDR3 spans 16 amino acids. Germline CDR1 reads SGHRS; CDR2 reads YFSETQ. The CDR3 reads CASSPDASGGRYGYTF. CDR3 DNA sequence: TGCGCCAGCAGCCCAGATGCCTCAGGGGGCCGGTATGGCTACACCTTC.

This chain connects TRBV19 to TRBJ1-6, with 7 nucleotides matching TRBD1. This CDR3 is built from 16 residues. CDR1 is LNHDA, CDR2 SQIVND, per germline (reference sequence). Germline trimming cut 0 bases from V and 6 bases from J; bases unmatched to any gene: 5. CDR3 region: CASSIDPGGRNSPLHF. The CDR3 nucleotides are TGTGCCAGTAGTATAGACCCAGGGGGACGTAATTCACCCCTCCACTTT.

Comment on this clone: Other DNA sequences from this sample encode an identical CDR3 as well. The rearrangement links TRBV4-1 to TRBJ1-4; 8 nucleotides match TRBD1. Per the germline V gene, CDR1 is MGHRA and CDR2 is YSYEKL. V trimming: 4 bases; J trimming: 2 bases; junction bases outside the gene matches: 3. This CDR3 region has 15 residues. CDR3 DNA sequence: TGCGCCAGCAGCCCTCACAGGGGGACTAATGAAAAACTGTTTTTT. It translates to CASSPHRGTNEKLFF.

V and J are TRBV7-9 and TRBJ1-2; perhaps TRBD1 as D (5 bases). The CDR3 length is 14 residues. The germline gives CDR1 SEHNR, CDR2 FQNEAQ (reference sequence). V gave up 0 bases and J gave up 7 bases, with 12 bases separating them. The DNA of the CDR3 is TGTGCCAGCAGCTTAGCAGGCGGGGGACCTGGCTACACCTTC. Protein product: CASSLAGGGPGYTF.

V usage is TRBV6-4 and J usage is TRBJ2-7; D may be TRBD1 (6 bases). Germline V gene data show CDR1 as MRHNA and CDR2 as SNTAGT. This CDR3 comprises 14 residues. V was clipped by 10 bases and J by 5 bases, with 21 bases between them. CDR3 DNA: TGTGCCAATCGGTTTCAGGGGACGAGCCACGAGCAGTACTTC. Protein product: CANRFQGTSHEQYF.

This chain links TRBV27 with TRBJ2-2; D is unclear. The CDR3 contains 17 residues. V was trimmed by 2 bases and J by 2 bases, leaving 15 bases between them. Germline V gene data show CDR1 as MNHEY and CDR2 as SMNVEV (reference sequence). This CDR3 is CASSLPGSIKNTGELFF. The DNA of the CDR3 is TGTGCCAGCAGTTTACCCGGGTCCATAAAAAACACCGGGGAGCTGTTTTTT.

CDR3 bases: TGCAGTGCCCCCTACGATACGCAGTATTTT. This sequence encodes CSAPYDTQYF. The chain combines TRBV20-1 with TRBJ2-3; D uncertain. V shed 6 bases and J shed 6 bases, with 7 bases lying between them. CDR3 length equals 10 residues. Germline V gene data show CDR1 as DFQATT and CDR2 as SNEGSKA (reference sequence).

The rearrangement joins TRBV29-1 to TRBJ2-7, with 16 bases that match TRBD2. The J segment lost 3 bases and the V segment lost 6 bases, leaving 2 bases of the junction unmatched. The CDR3 runs 14 residues. The germline V gene encodes CDR1 SQVTM and CDR2 ANQGSEA. CDR3 sequence reads: CSVGTSGGGYEQYF. CDR3 nucleotide sequence: TGCAGCGTCGGGACTAGCGGGGGGGGCTACGAGCAGTACTTC.

The chain uses TRBV12-5 and TRBJ2-1, with 7 bases fitting TRBD1. Germline V gene data show CDR1 as LGHNT and CDR2 as FRNRAP. CDR3 length: 15 residues. The V and J ends lost 1 base and 8 bases, in that order; junction bases with no gene match: 8. As DNA, the CDR3 is TGTGCTAGTGGTTTGGGATCTACAGGGGTGCATGAGCAGTTCTTC. Its translation is CASGLGSTGVHEQFF.

This chain joins TRBV28 and TRBJ2-4; D is unclear. Germline V gene lookup returns CDR1 MDHEN and CDR2 SYDVKM. This CDR3 has 13 residues. V dropped 8 bases and J dropped 0 bases, with 8 bases sitting between them. CDR3 DNA: TGTGCCAGCGAGGATCTAGCCAAAAACATTCAGTACTTC. Amino acid sequence: CASEDLAKNIQYF. Looking up the rest from reference TRBV28 and TRBJ2-4 gives the full variable domain: DVKVTQSSRYLVKRTGEKVFLECVQDMDHENMFWYRQDPGLGLRLIYFSYDVKMKEKGDIPEGYSVSREKKERFSLILESASTNQTSMYLCASEDLAKNIQYFGAGTRLSVL.

V and J are TRBV18 and TRBJ1-3; D perhaps matches TRBD1 (6 bases). V lost 5 bases, J lost 0 bases, and 8 bases lay in between. The CDR3 sequence is 14 residues long. Germline assignment: CDR1 KGHSH and CDR2 LQKENI. CDR3 region: CASSTGISGNTIYF. The CDR3 DNA follows: TGTGCCAGCTCAACAGGGATCTCTGGAAACACCATATATTTT.